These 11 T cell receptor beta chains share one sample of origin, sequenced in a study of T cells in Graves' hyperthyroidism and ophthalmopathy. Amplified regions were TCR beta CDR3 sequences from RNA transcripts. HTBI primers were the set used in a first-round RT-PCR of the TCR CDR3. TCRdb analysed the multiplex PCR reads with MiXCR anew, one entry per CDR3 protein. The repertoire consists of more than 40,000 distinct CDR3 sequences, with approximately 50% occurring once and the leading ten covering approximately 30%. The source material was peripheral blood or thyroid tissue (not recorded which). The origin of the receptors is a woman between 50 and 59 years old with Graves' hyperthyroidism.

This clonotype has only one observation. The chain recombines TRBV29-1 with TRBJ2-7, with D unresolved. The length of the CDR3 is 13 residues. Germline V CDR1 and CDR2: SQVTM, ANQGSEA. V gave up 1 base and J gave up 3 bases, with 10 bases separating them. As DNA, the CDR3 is TGCAGCGTTGAAGGGAAGCCAGGCTACGAGCAGTACTTC. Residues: CSVEGKPGYEQYF.

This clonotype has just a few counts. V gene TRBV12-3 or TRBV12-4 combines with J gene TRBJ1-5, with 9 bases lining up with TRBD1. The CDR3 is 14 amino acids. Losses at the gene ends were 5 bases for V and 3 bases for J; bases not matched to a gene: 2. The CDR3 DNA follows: TGTGCCAGCAGTGGGACAGGGTACAATCAGCCCCAGCATTTT. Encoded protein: CASSGTGYNQPQHF.

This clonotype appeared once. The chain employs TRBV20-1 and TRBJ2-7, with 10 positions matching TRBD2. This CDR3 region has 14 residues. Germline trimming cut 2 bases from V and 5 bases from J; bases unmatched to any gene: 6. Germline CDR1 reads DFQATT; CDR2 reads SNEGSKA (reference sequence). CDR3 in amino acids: CSARNGLADHEQYF. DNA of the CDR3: TGCAGTGCTAGAAACGGACTAGCGGACCACGAGCAGTACTTC.

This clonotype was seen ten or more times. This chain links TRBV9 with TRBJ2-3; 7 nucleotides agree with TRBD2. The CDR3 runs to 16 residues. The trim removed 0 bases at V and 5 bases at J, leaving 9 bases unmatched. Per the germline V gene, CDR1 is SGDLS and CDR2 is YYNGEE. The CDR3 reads CASSVGPPGEGDTQYF. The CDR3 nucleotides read TGTGCCAGCAGCGTAGGACCCCCGGGGGAGGGAGATACGCAGTATTTT.

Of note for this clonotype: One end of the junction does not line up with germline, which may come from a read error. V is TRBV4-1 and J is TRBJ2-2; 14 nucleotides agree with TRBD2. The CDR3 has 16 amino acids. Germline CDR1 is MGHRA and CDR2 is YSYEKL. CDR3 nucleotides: TGTGCCAGCAGCCAGACTAGCGGGAGGGCCACCGGGGAGCTGTTTTTT. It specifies CASSQTSGRATGELFF.

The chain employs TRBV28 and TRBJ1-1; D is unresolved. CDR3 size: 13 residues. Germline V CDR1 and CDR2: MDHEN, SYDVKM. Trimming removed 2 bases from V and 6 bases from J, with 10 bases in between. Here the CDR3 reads CASSLATPPEAFF. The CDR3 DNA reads TGTGCCAGCAGTTTAGCCACACCCCCTGAAGCTTTCTTT.

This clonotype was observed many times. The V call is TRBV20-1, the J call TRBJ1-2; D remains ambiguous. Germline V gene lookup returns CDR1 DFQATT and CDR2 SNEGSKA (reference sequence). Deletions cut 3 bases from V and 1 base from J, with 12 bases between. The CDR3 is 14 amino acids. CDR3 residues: CSASAGGLNYGYTF. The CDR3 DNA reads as TGCAGTGCTAGTGCGGGAGGTCTTAACTATGGCTACACCTTC.

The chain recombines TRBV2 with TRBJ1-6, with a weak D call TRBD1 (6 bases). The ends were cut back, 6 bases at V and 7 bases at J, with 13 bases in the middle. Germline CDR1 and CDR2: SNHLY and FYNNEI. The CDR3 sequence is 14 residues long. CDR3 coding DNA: TGTGCCAGCAGGGAGGGGGATAGGAATTCACCCCTCCACTTT. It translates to CASREGDRNSPLHF.

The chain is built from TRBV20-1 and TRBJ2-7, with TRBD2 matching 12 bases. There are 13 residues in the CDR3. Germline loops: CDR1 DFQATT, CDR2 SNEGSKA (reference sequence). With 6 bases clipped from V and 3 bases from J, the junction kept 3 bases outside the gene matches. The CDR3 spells CSATGLAGYEQYF. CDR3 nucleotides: TGCAGTGCCACGGGACTAGCGGGCTACGAGCAGTACTTC.

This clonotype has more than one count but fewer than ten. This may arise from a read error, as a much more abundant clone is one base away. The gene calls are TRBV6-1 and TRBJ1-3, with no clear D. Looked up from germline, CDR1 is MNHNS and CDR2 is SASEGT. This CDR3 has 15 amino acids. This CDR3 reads CASSYSMGIGNIIYF. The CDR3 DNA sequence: TGTGCCAGCAGTTACTCGATGGGAATTGGAAACATCATATATTTT.

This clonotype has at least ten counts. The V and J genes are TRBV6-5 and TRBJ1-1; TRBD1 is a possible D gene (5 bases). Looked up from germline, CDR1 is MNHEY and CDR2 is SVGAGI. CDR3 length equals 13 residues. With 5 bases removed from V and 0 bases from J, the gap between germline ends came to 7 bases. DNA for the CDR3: TGTGCCAGCAGTGACAGAGTGAACACTGAAGCTTTCTTT. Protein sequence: CASSDRVNTEAFF.